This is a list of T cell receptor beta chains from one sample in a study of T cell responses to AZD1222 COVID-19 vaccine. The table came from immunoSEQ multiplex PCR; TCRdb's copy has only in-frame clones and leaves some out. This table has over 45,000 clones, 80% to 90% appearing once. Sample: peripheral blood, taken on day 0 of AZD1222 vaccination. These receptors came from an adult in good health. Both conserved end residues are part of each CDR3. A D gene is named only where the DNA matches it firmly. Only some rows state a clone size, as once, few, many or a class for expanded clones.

CASSIGPGTHTGELFF	TGTGCCAGTAGTATAGGGCCGGGCACTCACACCGGGGAGCTGTTTTTT	TRBJ2-2	NA	TRBV19	NA
CASSELAGGQETQYF	TGTGCCAGCAGTGAACTAGCGGGGGGGCAAGAGACCCAGTACTTC	TRBJ2-5	few	TRBV6-1	TRBD2
CASSSTNRGTYEQYF	TGTGCCAGCAGTTCGACGAACAGGGGAACCTACGAGCAGTACTTC	TRBJ2-7	NA	TRBV6-6	TRBD1
CASSQEPRSYTF	TGCGCCAGCAGCCAAGAACCCAGGAGTTACACCTTC	TRBJ1-2	NA	TRBV4-1	NA
CASTHNSASSTEEKLFF	TGTGCCAGCACCCATAATTCGGCCTCCTCAACCGAGGAAAAACTGTTTTTT	TRBJ1-4	once	TRBV2	NA
CASSLDQLGIGAGTDTQYF	TGTGCCAGCAGCTTAGATCAGTTGGGGATTGGGGCCGGGACAGATACGCAGTATTTT	TRBJ2-3	NA	TRBV11-2	NA
CASSSEIRPGTNYGYTF	TGTGCCAGTAGTAGTGAGATCCGACCCGGGACTAACTATGGCTACACCTTC	TRBJ1-2	NA	TRBV19	NA
CASSQVVSSEQYF	TGCGCCAGCAGCCAGGTTGTAAGTTCCGAGCAGTACTTC	TRBJ2-7	NA	TRBV4-1	NA
CASSRATSSYEQYF	TGTGCCAGCAGCCGGGCCACGAGCTCCTACGAGCAGTACTTC	TRBJ2-7	NA	TRBV7-8	NA
CASSYSGRAQMKEQYF	TGTGCCAGCAGTTACTCGGGCAGGGCCCAGATGAAAGAGCAGTACTTC	TRBJ2-7	NA	TRBV6-5	NA
CAWNPSTDEKLFF	TGTGCCTGGAACCCTTCGACGGATGAAAAACTGTTTTTT	TRBJ1-4	NA	TRBV30	NA
CSASGDRRDYTF	TGCAGTGCTAGTGGCGACAGGAGGGACTACACCTTC	TRBJ1-2	NA	TRBV20-1	NA
CASSDVRSQGGLAKNIQYF	TGCGCCAGCAGTGACGTGAGAAGTCAGGGGGGGCTAGCCAAAAACATTCAGTACTTC	TRBJ2-4	NA	TRBV10-2	NA
CASSYHQQGHYGYTF	TGCGCCAGCAGCTACCACCAACAGGGCCACTATGGCTACACCTTC	TRBJ1-2	NA	TRBV5-1	NA
CASSLGINQPQHF	TGTGCCAGCAGCTTGGGGATAAATCAGCCCCAGCATTTT	TRBJ1-5	once	TRBV5-6	NA
CASSPLRGQTNYGYTF	TGTGCCAGCAGTCCCCTGAGAGGACAGACTAACTATGGCTACACCTTC	TRBJ1-2	NA	TRBV27	NA
CAISEGFRETQYF	TGTGCCATCAGTGAGGGGTTTCGGGAGACCCAGTACTTC	TRBJ2-5	NA	TRBV10-3	NA
CASRLGQGANTGELFF	TGTGCCAGCAGGTTGGGACAGGGCGCGAACACCGGGGAGCTGTTTTTT	TRBJ2-2	NA	TRBV28	TRBD1
CASSFQITGELFF	TGTGCCAGCAGTTTCCAGATTACCGGGGAGCTGTTTTTT	TRBJ2-2	NA	TRBV27	NA
CASSPVGLSNQPQHF	TGTGCCAGCTCACCGGTAGGTCTTAGCAATCAGCCCCAGCATTTT	TRBJ1-5	few	TRBV18	NA
CASSLQEGGELFF	TGTGCCAGCAGCTTGCAGGAAGGCGGGGAGCTGTTTTTT	TRBJ2-2	NA	TRBV11-3	NA
CASSIVVGTEAFF	TGTGCCAGTAGTATCGTAGTGGGGACTGAAGCTTTCTTT	TRBJ1-1	NA	TRBV19	NA
CASSLDGSNTEAFF	TGTGCCAGCAGCTTAGATGGGAGTAACACTGAAGCTTTCTTT	TRBJ1-1	NA	TRBV11-2	NA
CASSQFLKGRANSGNTIYF	TGCGCCAGCAGCCAATTCCTGAAGGGCAGGGCCAACTCTGGAAACACCATATATTTT	TRBJ1-3	NA	TRBV4-1	NA
CASSGSGATDTQYF	TGCGCCAGCAGCGGTAGCGGGGCCACAGATACGCAGTATTTT	TRBJ2-3	NA	TRBV5-1	TRBD2
CASSYSGQGGYEQYF	TGTGCCAGCAGTTACTCGGGACAGGGTGGCTACGAGCAGTACTTC	TRBJ2-7	NA	TRBV6-5	TRBD1
CASSPTGQGTEAFF	TGTGCCAGCAGTCCGACAGGGCAGGGGACTGAAGCTTTCTTT	TRBJ1-1	NA	TRBV6-5	TRBD1
CASSQDSRYVGTRLTGEQYF	TGTGCCAGCAGCCAAGATAGTCGATATGTTGGCACCAGGCTCACGGGGGAGCAGTACTTC	TRBJ2-7	NA	TRBV4-2	NA
CASSEIGTMNTEAFF	TGTGCCAGCAGTGAAATCGGCACCATGAACACTGAAGCTTTCTTT	TRBJ1-1	NA	TRBV2	NA
CASSNRDKEETQYF	TGTGCCAGCAGCAATCGGGACAAGGAAGAGACCCAGTACTTC	TRBJ2-5	once	TRBV7-6	NA
CSDWGYTF	TGCAGTGATTGGGGCTACACCTTC	TRBJ1-2	once	TRBV20-1	NA
CASSQDRLGGTDTQYF	TGTGCCAGCAGTCAGGACAGGCTAGGGGGCACAGATACGCAGTATTTT	TRBJ2-3	NA	TRBV3-1/TRBV3-2	TRBD1
CASSDFSNQPQHF	TGTGCCAGCAGTGATTTTAGCAATCAGCCCCAGCATTTT	TRBJ1-5	NA	TRBV2	NA
CASSVGYRDGTQYF	TGTGCCAGCAGCGTAGGTTACAGGGACGGGACCCAGTACTTC	TRBJ2-5	NA	TRBV9	NA
CASSWGQSTGELFF	TGTGCCAGCAGTTGGGGACAGAGCACCGGGGAGCTGTTTTTT	TRBJ2-2	NA	TRBV2	TRBD1
CATSRDGTGNSNYGYTF	TGTGCCACCAGCAGAGATGGGACAGGGAATTCTAACTATGGCTACACCTTC	TRBJ1-2	NA	TRBV15	TRBD1
CASSYGRLSRTGELFF	TGTGCCAGCAGTTACGGCAGGTTGTCCCGCACCGGGGAGCTGTTTTTT	TRBJ2-2	few	TRBV6-5	NA
CASSLLTGTGGEQYF	TGTGCCAGCAGTTTATTAACGGGGACAGGAGGAGAGCAGTACTTC	TRBJ2-7	once	TRBV28	TRBD1
CASSPQGALGEQYF	TGTGCCAGCAGCCCACAAGGGGCCCTTGGCGAGCAGTACTTC	TRBJ2-7	NA	TRBV3-1/TRBV3-2	NA
CASSAAGRTYEQYF	TGCGCCAGCAGTGCCGCGGGCCGAACCTACGAGCAGTACTTC	TRBJ2-7	NA	TRBV10-2	NA
CASGLGGRQPQHF	TGTGCTAGTGGGTTGGGAGGGCGACAGCCCCAGCATTTT	TRBJ1-5	NA	TRBV12-5	NA
CATRQGQLTGELFF	TGTGCCACCCGACAGGGTCAACTCACCGGGGAGCTGTTTTTT	TRBJ2-2	NA	TRBV6-5	TRBD1
CASSFGQGDGYTF	TGTGCCAGCAGCTTCGGACAGGGCGATGGCTACACCTTC	TRBJ1-2	NA	TRBV5-8	TRBD1
CASRKGWSISGANVLTF	TGTGCCAGTAGGAAGGGTTGGTCCATCTCTGGGGCCAACGTCCTGACTTTC	TRBJ2-6	NA	TRBV19	NA